This is a list of T cell receptor beta chains from one sample in a study of shared clonotypes between healthy human individuals. Assay: immunoSEQ multiplex PCR; the TCRdb copy retains only in-frame clones and omits some. The sample consists of 2,100,000 or so clones, about 94% of them appearing once. Sequences were obtained from naive CD4+ T cells sorted from blood. All receptors derive from a young man in good health. CDR3s include the opening cysteine and the closing phenylalanine or tryptophan. A D gene is named only where the DNA matches it firmly. Expanded clones are given a class, and other clones once, few, many or no size at all.

abundance: NA; v_gene: TRBV5-1; d_gene: NA; j_gene: TRBJ2-2; CDR3aa: CASSLAMSGAGELFF; CDR3nt: TGCGCCAGCAGCTTGGCCATGTCGGGGGCCGGGGAGCTGTTTTTT
abundance: NA; v_gene: TRBV6-5; d_gene: NA; j_gene: TRBJ2-1; CDR3aa: CASRNPGPYNEQFF; CDR3nt: TGTGCCAGCAGGAACCCGGGTCCTTACAATGAGCAGTTCTTC
abundance: NA; v_gene: TRBV30; d_gene: TRBD1; j_gene: TRBJ1-2; CDR3aa: CAWSPGAGGGYTF; CDR3nt: TGTGCCTGGAGTCCCGGTGCAGGGGGTGGCTACACCTTC
abundance: NA; v_gene: TRBV10-2; d_gene: NA; j_gene: TRBJ1-1; CDR3aa: CASRPANTEAFF; CDR3nt: TGCGCCAGCAGGCCGGCGAACACTGAAGCTTTCTTT
abundance: NA; v_gene: TRBV2; d_gene: NA; j_gene: TRBJ1-5; CDR3aa: CASTQLYRDNQPQHF; CDR3nt: TGTGCCAGCACACAATTATACAGGGATAATCAGCCCCAGCATTTT
abundance: NA; v_gene: TRBV19; d_gene: NA; j_gene: TRBJ1-2; CDR3aa: CASSVRNYGYTF; CDR3nt: TGTGCCAGTAGTGTCCGGAACTATGGCTACACCTTC
abundance: NA; v_gene: TRBV5-4; d_gene: TRBD1; j_gene: TRBJ1-1; CDR3aa: CASSSVGGTGEAFF; CDR3nt: TGTGCCAGCAGCTCCGTGGGTGGGACAGGGGAAGCTTTCTTT
abundance: NA; v_gene: TRBV7-8; d_gene: NA; j_gene: TRBJ1-2; CDR3aa: CASSLAPRGGTNYGYTF; CDR3nt: TGTGCCAGCAGCTTAGCTCCCCGGGGCGGTACTAACTATGGCTACACCTTC
abundance: NA; v_gene: TRBV21-1; d_gene: NA; j_gene: TRBJ2-5; CDR3aa: CASSKANRGPQETQYF; CDR3nt: TGTGCCAGCAGCAAAGCAAACAGGGGACCTCAAGAGACCCAGTACTTC
abundance: once; v_gene: TRBV28; d_gene: TRBD2; j_gene: TRBJ2-3; CDR3aa: CASSFLEEAGGPFTDTQYF; CDR3nt: TGTGCCAGCAGTTTCCTGGAAGAAGCGGGGGGCCCTTTCACAGATACGCAGTATTTT
abundance: NA; v_gene: TRBV6-5; d_gene: TRBD1; j_gene: TRBJ1-5; CDR3aa: CASRLDRVSNQPQHF; CDR3nt: TGTGCCAGCAGACTCGACAGGGTTAGCAATCAGCCCCAGCATTTT
abundance: NA; v_gene: TRBV7-6; d_gene: NA; j_gene: TRBJ2-7; CDR3aa: CASSLHRDASYEQYF; CDR3nt: TGTGCCAGCAGCTTACACCGGGACGCGAGCTACGAGCAGTACTTC
abundance: NA; v_gene: TRBV28; d_gene: NA; j_gene: TRBJ1-4; CDR3aa: CASRLQGGEKLFF; CDR3nt: TGTGCCAGCAGATTACAGGGCGGAGAAAAACTGTTTTTT
abundance: NA; v_gene: TRBV19; d_gene: TRBD1; j_gene: TRBJ2-3; CDR3aa: CASSNRDRGQDTQYF; CDR3nt: TGTGCCAGTAGTAACCGGGACAGGGGGCAAGATACGCAGTATTTT
abundance: NA; v_gene: TRBV6-6; d_gene: NA; j_gene: TRBJ2-7; CDR3aa: CASSYSLRDGFPEQYF; CDR3nt: TGTGCCAGCAGTTACTCGTTGCGGGACGGGTTCCCCGAGCAGTACTTC
abundance: once; v_gene: TRBV7-9; d_gene: NA; j_gene: TRBJ1-5; CDR3aa: CASSLAGPGVTQPQHF; CDR3nt: TGTGCCAGCAGCTTAGCGGGTCCAGGGGTAACACAGCCCCAGCATTTT
abundance: NA; v_gene: TRBV6-5; d_gene: NA; j_gene: TRBJ1-2; CDR3aa: CASTRGQQYGYTF; CDR3nt: TGTGCCAGCACCAGAGGACAGCAATATGGCTACACCTTC
abundance: NA; v_gene: TRBV28; d_gene: NA; j_gene: TRBJ2-7; CDR3aa: CASSFQISEQYF; CDR3nt: TGTGCCAGCAGTTTCCAGATAAGCGAGCAGTACTTC
abundance: NA; v_gene: TRBV29-1; d_gene: NA; j_gene: TRBJ1-1; CDR3aa: CSVAAENTEAFF; CDR3nt: TGCAGCGTTGCGGCAGAGAACACTGAAGCTTTCTTT
abundance: once; v_gene: TRBV5-4; d_gene: NA; j_gene: TRBJ1-1; CDR3aa: CASSLTGIRTEAFF; CDR3nt: TGTGCCAGCAGCTTGACTGGAATCAGGACTGAAGCTTTCTTT
abundance: NA; v_gene: TRBV7-6; d_gene: TRBD2; j_gene: TRBJ2-4; CDR3aa: CASSSAGWGGNIQYF; CDR3nt: TGTGCCAGCAGCTCGGCAGGGTGGGGGGGAAACATTCAGTACTTC
abundance: NA; v_gene: TRBV18; d_gene: TRBD1; j_gene: TRBJ1-5; CDR3aa: CASSPQTGVGQPQHF; CDR3nt: TGTGCCAGCTCACCCCAAACAGGGGTTGGTCAGCCCCAGCATTTT
abundance: NA; v_gene: TRBV4-1; d_gene: TRBD2; j_gene: TRBJ2-5; CDR3aa: CASSQDRAGGGETQYF; CDR3nt: TGCGCCAGCAGCCAAGACCGAGCGGGGGGCGGGGAGACCCAGTACTTC
abundance: NA; v_gene: TRBV4-2; d_gene: NA; j_gene: TRBJ2-5; CDR3aa: CASSQDDLGPQYF; CDR3nt: TGTGCCAGCAGCCAAGATGACCTGGGGCCCCAGTACTTC
abundance: NA; v_gene: TRBV6-6; d_gene: NA; j_gene: TRBJ2-7; CDR3aa: CASSYSGQPTYEQYF; CDR3nt: TGTGCCAGCAGTTACTCTGGACAGCCTACCTACGAGCAGTACTTC
abundance: NA; v_gene: TRBV6-6; d_gene: TRBD1; j_gene: TRBJ2-1; CDR3aa: CASSIGQGPLNEQFF; CDR3nt: TGTGCCAGCAGTATCGGACAGGGCCCCCTCAATGAGCAGTTCTTC
abundance: NA; v_gene: TRBV18; d_gene: TRBD2; j_gene: TRBJ2-2; CDR3aa: CASSRNGREITGELFF; CDR3nt: TGTGCCAGCTCACGAAACGGGCGGGAGATTACCGGGGAGCTGTTTTTT